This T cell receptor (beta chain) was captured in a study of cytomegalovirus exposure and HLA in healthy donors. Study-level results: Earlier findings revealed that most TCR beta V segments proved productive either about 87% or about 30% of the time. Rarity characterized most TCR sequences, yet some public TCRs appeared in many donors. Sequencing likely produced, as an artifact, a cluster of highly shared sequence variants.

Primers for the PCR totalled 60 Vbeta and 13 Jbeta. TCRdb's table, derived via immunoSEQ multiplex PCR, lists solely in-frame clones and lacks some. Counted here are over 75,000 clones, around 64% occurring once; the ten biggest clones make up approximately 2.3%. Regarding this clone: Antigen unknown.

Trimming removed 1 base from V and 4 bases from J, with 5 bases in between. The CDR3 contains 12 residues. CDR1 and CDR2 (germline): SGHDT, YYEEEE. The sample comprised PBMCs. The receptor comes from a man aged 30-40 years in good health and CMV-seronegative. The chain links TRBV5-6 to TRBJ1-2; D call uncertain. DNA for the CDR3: TGTGCCAGCAGCTTGCGCGGCTATGGCTACACCTTC. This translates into CASSLRGYGYTF.